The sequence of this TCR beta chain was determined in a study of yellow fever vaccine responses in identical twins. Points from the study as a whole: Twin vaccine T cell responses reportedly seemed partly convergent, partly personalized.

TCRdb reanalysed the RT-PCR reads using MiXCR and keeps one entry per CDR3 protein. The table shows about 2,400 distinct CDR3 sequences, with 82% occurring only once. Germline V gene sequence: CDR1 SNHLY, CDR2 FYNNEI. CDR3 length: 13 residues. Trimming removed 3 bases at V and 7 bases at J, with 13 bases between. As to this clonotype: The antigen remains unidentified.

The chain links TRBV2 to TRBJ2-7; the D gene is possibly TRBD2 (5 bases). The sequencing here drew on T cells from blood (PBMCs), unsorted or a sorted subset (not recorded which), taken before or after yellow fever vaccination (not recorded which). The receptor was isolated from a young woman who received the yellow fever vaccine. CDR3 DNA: TGTGCCAGCAGTGACGAGAGGGAGAGGGAGCAGTACGTC. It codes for CASSDEREREQYV.